This entry lists 21 T cell receptor beta chains sequenced from one sample in a study of CD8 T cell repertoires and HIV-1 epitope variants. The protocol was immunoSEQ multiplex PCR, while the TCRdb copy is restricted to in-frame clones and leaves out a portion. The table has over 90,000 clones, roughly 80% seen once. Material for sequencing was uncultured baseline CD8+ T cells from peripheral blood mononuclear cells (PBMCs). These receptor sequences come from a male donor with HIV.

The chain has TRBV19 and TRBJ1-5; no reliable D call. The CDR3 extends over 17 amino acids. Looked up from germline, CDR1 is LNHDA and CDR2 is SQIVND (reference sequence). V was cut by 0 bases and J by 3 bases, with 15 bases left in between. The CDR3 nucleotides are TGTGCCAGTAGTATAGATAGGTTGGCGGCAGACAATCAGCCCCAGCATTTT. It translates to CASSIDRLAADNQPQHF.

This clone was counted once. The V and J genes are TRBV5-8 and TRBJ2-5; TRBD1 matches at 11 bases. Trimming took 3 bases from V and 7 from J; bases not matched to a gene: 11. The CDR3 contains 16 residues. Germline V lookup: CDR1 SGHTS, CDR2 YDEGEE. CDR3 in amino acids: CASSSSLDGTGGTQYF. The CDR3, as DNA: TGTGCCAGCAGCTCGTCTCTCGACGGGACAGGGGGGACCCAGTACTTC.

The CDR3 bases are TGTGCCACCAGCAGAGATGCAGGGTCCTACGAGCAGTACTTC. Translated, it gives CATSRDAGSYEQYF. The chain recombines TRBV15 with TRBJ2-7; possibly TRBD1 for D (5 bases). V was clipped by 0 bases and J by 1 base, with 7 bases between them. Germline V gives CDR1 LNHNV, CDR2 YYDKDF (reference sequence). This CDR3 has 14 amino acids.

V gene TRBV30 combines with J gene TRBJ2-1; 7 positions match TRBD1. Germline trimming cut 0 bases from V and 8 bases from J; bases unmatched to any gene: 4. Germline V CDR1 and CDR2: GTSNPN, SVGIG (reference sequence). The CDR3 runs 13 residues. The CDR3 DNA reads TGTGCCTGGAGTGTACAACAGGGGTATGAGCAGTTCTTC. This sequence encodes CAWSVQQGYEQFF.

The V gene is TRBV7-8, the J gene TRBJ1-4; possible D gene TRBD1, 5 bases. Between the trimmed V and J ends, which lost 6 bases and 7 bases, there was a span of 15 bases. CDR1 SGHVS and CDR2 FQNEAQ come from the germline V gene. CDR3 length: 14 amino acids. The CDR3 spells CASRIGAGSEKLFF. Written as DNA, the CDR3 is TGTGCCAGCAGGATAGGGGCAGGAAGTGAAAAACTGTTTTTT. Based on the CDR3 plus reference TRBV7-8 and TRBJ1-4, the full variable domain is GAGVSQSPRYKVAKRGQDVALRCDPISGHVSLFWYQQALGQGPEFLTYFQNEAQLDKSGLPSDRFFAERPEGSVSTLKIQRTQQEDSAVYLCASRIGAGSEKLFFGSGTQLSVL.

V and J are TRBV10-2 and TRBJ1-2; D is possibly TRBD1 (6 bases). Germline V gives CDR1 WSHSY, CDR2 SAAADI. This CDR3 contains 16 residues. V was clipped by 6 bases and J by 6 bases, with 23 bases between them. The CDR3 DNA follows: TGCGCCAGCAGAGGGGCAGGGGCGATCCGTTGGGATGGCTACACCTTC. It yields the protein CASRGAGAIRWDGYTF.

This sequence joins TRBV6-1 and TRBJ1-2, with TRBD1 identical over 8 bases. J lost 7 bases, V lost 7 bases, and 11 bases had no gene match. CDR1 is MNHNS, CDR2 SASEGT, per germline. The CDR3 extends over 14 amino acids. The CDR3 DNA is TGTGCCAGCAACGACTCAGGGGGCTGGGGTGGCTACACCTTC. It yields the protein CASNDSGGWGGYTF.

This clone came up once. The chain combines TRBV28 with TRBJ1-3; D gene uncertain. V lost 4 bases, J lost 0 bases, and 10 bases lay in between. There are 15 residues in the CDR3. CDR1 and CDR2 (germline): MDHEN, SYDVKM. The CDR3 DNA reads as TGTGCCAGCAGTTCCCCTAGGCCCTCTGGAAACACCATATATTTT. Translation: CASSSPRPSGNTIYF.

Turning to this clone: Sequence at one end of the junction differs from germline and may be a read error. The chain combines TRBV6-1 with TRBJ2-3; D is undetermined. Germline V gives CDR1 MNHNS, CDR2 SASEGT. CDR3 length equals 12 residues. CDR3 DNA sequence: TGTGCCAGCAGTGAAGCTAAGGGCTCGGACCTTTTT. This translates into CASSEAKGSDLF.

The chain has TRBV10-2 and TRBJ2-1; 13 nucleotides agree with TRBD2. The V gene end was trimmed by 6 bases and the J gene end by 0 bases; junction bases not matched to a gene: 5. The CDR3 is made up of 17 amino acids. Germline V gives CDR1 WSHSY, CDR2 SAAADI. The CDR3 DNA sequence: TGCGCCAGCAGGAAGGGACTAGCGGGGAGCTCCTACAATGAGCAGTTCTTC. As protein: CASRKGLAGSSYNEQFF.

The chain couples TRBV29-1 to TRBJ2-7; a possible D gene is TRBD2 (6 bases). With 4 bases removed from V and 1 base from J, the gap between germline ends came to 14 bases. From germline, CDR1 is SQVTM and CDR2 ANQGSEA. The CDR3 spans 14 residues. The CDR3 region is CSVVWRERSYEQYF. DNA of the CDR3: TGCAGCGTTGTCTGGCGGGAACGATCCTACGAGCAGTACTTC.

The J gene is TRBJ2-7, the V gene TRBV6-4; maybe TRBD1 (6 bases). The CDR3 sequence is 14 residues long. V lost 3 bases, J lost 3 bases, and 12 bases lay in between. The germline CDR1 and CDR2 sequences are MRHNA and SNTAGT. The CDR3 loop is CASSDNRVVYEQYF. For the CDR3, the DNA is TGTGCCAGCAGTGATAACAGGGTGGTCTACGAGCAGTACTTC.

The J gene is TRBJ2-3, the V gene TRBV19; D tentatively fits TRBD1 or TRBD2 (5 bases each). The V gene lost 7 bases and the J gene lost 5 bases, with 16 bases spanning the gap. The CDR3 has 14 residues. Germline CDR1 reads LNHDA; CDR2 reads SQIVND (reference sequence). The chain's CDR3 is CASKREGSGDTQYF. DNA of the CDR3: TGTGCCAGTAAGAGAGAGGGGAGTGGAGATACGCAGTATTTT.

This clone has only one observation. The CDR3 region is CAWSYGTAYGYTF. Here the CDR3 DNA reads TGTGCCTGGAGTTATGGGACAGCCTATGGCTACACCTTC. The chain recombines TRBV30 with TRBJ1-2, with TRBD1 matching over 7 bases. Unmatched junction bases numbered 4, after V lost 2 bases and J lost 4 bases. CDR3 length: 13 amino acids. Germline V gene data show CDR1 as GTSNPN and CDR2 as SVGIG (reference sequence).

This clone was counted between two and nine times. The genes are TRBV19 and TRBJ2-7, with D perhaps given as TRBD1 or TRBD2 (5 bases each). The CDR3 length is 14 residues. Germline V gene data show CDR1 as LNHDA and CDR2 as SQIVND (reference sequence). V lost 4 bases to trimming and J lost 3 bases, with 13 bases between them. The CDR3 sequence: CASSTGTTYYEQYF. The DNA of the CDR3 is TGTGCCAGTAGTACAGGGACCACCTACTACGAGCAGTACTTC.

This chain links TRBV5-1 with TRBJ2-7, with D perhaps matching TRBD1 or TRBD2 (5 bases each). Germline-derived CDR1 and CDR2 are SGHRS and YFSETQ. V was cut by 4 bases and J by 5 bases, with 22 bases left in between. This CDR3 has 16 residues. The CDR3 bases are TGCGCCAGCAGCCCCGTTCTCGGGGACGGTCCGAACGAGCAGTACTTC. It encodes CASSPVLGDGPNEQYF.

V usage is TRBV18 and J usage is TRBJ2-1; TRBD2 matches 7 bases. After removal of 0 bases from V and 0 bases from J, the junction contained 8 bases not matched to a gene. Germline CDR1 reads KGHSH; CDR2 reads LQKENI. CDR3 length equals 18 residues. In nucleotides, the CDR3 is TGTGCCAGCTCACCACCCGTGGGACTACGAAGCTCCTACAATGAGCAGTTCTTC. It translates to CASSPPVGLRSSYNEQFF. The entire variable domain, with the rest obtained from reference TRBV18 and TRBJ2-1, is as follows: NAGVMQNPRHLVRRRGQEARLRCSPMKGHSHVYWYRQLPEEGLKFMVYLQKENIIDESGMPKERFSAEFPKEGPSILRIQQVVRGDSAAYFCASSPPVGLRSSYNEQFFGPGTRLTVL.

V and J are TRBV28 and TRBJ2-7, with TRBD2 matching 7 bases. This CDR3 contains 14 residues. The V gene end was trimmed by 9 bases and the J gene end by 5 bases; junction bases not matched to a gene: 13. Germline values: CDR1 MDHEN, CDR2 SYDVKM. The CDR3 loop is CASLRGGRGDEQYF. Here the CDR3 DNA reads TGTGCCAGTCTTAGGGGCGGGAGAGGTGACGAGCAGTACTTC.

This chain uses TRBV7-8 with TRBJ2-1; the D is unclear. The V gene's germline CDR1 is SGHVS and CDR2 FQNEAQ. V was cut by 5 bases and J by 12 bases, with 20 bases left in between. The CDR3 length is 14 residues. CDR3 sequence reads: CASSVLLVARGQFF. The CDR3 DNA reads as TGTGCCAGCAGCGTTCTCCTCGTGGCTCGTGGGCAGTTCTTC.

This sequence joins TRBV28 and TRBJ2-6; 12 bases are shared with TRBD1. This CDR3 spans 16 amino acids. The V segment lost 7 bases and the J segment 2 bases; nucleotides outside the gene matches: 3. CDR1 MDHEN and CDR2 SYDVKM come from the germline V gene. The CDR3 bases are TGTGCCAGCAAGGGACAGGGGGCGCCTGGGGCCAACGTCCTGACTTTC. It is translated as CASKGQGAPGANVLTF.

V is TRBV9 and J is TRBJ1-2; 7 bases agree with TRBD1. In germline, CDR1 is SGDLS, CDR2 YYNGEE. The CDR3 spans 14 residues. The ends lost 4 bases at V and 2 bases at J; junction bases unmatched: 5. The CDR3: CASSISGGNYGYTF. Here the CDR3 DNA reads TGTGCCAGCAGCATCTCAGGGGGGAACTATGGCTACACCTTC.